Below, one T cell receptor (beta chain) is given with its context. This clonotype was observed at least ten times. There is no known antigen for this receptor. Base quality data are lacking; no much larger clone is found one base away. The reads were generated on an Illumina HiSeq 2500. Quantitative 5'-RACE with molecular barcodes was the method used to prepare the TCR beta libraries. Regarding the original processing steps: To identify disease-linked TCR variants, a new computational method was used, one built on a probabilistic model of VDJ rearrangement. TCRdb passed the public sequencing reads through fastp at Q25 and MiXCR, retaining productive beta sequences. Under each unique CDR3 protein, matching rows form one entry showing the most common genes and DNA. Clone size and V and J calls follow TCRdb, not the original study. The sample profile shows fewer than 250,000 distinct CDR3 sequences; roughly a tenth of them were found once. The ten largest clones represent roughly 23% of the sample.

The record originates from a study of CD8 T cells in ankylosing spondylitis (dated 2017 in TCRdb). Describing the broader study: The study profiled T cell receptor beta repertoires in healthy donors and ankylosing spondylitis patients to find disease-linked TCR variants. Samples of peripheral blood were taken, and for ankylosing spondylitis patients, synovial fluid was collected as well. In total, the full study cohort was made up of some 110 healthy donors and 25 ankylosing spondylitis patients. General findings and caveats noted by the study authors: Significant enrichment of the disease-linked clones was reported in matched synovial fluid samples from ankylosing spondylitis patients. The disease-linked clones showed a CD8+ phenotype and occurred at relatively low frequencies in peripheral blood. A TCR beta motif made up of several highly homologous amino acid variants appeared to be characteristic of blood from ankylosing spondylitis patients. Some motif variants were previously reported in synovial fluid and blood of reactive arthritis patients, suggesting common disease-initiation mechanisms.

The V end loses 2 bases and the J end loses 2 bases, and a stretch of 12 bases separates them. The CDR3 covers 15 residues, taking in both the cysteine and the phenylalanine. The kept DNA is CDR3 alone, 45 bases in frame from the first base. The sequencing sample was made of blood, either unsorted or a sorted T cell fraction (not recorded which). The TCR originated in a male donor with ankylosing spondylitis or in good health (not recorded which). The sequence is built from TRBV12-3 or TRBV12-4 and TRBJ1-2, and perhaps TRBD1 as D gene, on 5 matching bases. Here is the DNA: TGTGCCAGCAGTTTAAGGACGGGGGGGAACTATGGCTACACCTTC. Its product reads: CASSLRTGGNYGYTF.